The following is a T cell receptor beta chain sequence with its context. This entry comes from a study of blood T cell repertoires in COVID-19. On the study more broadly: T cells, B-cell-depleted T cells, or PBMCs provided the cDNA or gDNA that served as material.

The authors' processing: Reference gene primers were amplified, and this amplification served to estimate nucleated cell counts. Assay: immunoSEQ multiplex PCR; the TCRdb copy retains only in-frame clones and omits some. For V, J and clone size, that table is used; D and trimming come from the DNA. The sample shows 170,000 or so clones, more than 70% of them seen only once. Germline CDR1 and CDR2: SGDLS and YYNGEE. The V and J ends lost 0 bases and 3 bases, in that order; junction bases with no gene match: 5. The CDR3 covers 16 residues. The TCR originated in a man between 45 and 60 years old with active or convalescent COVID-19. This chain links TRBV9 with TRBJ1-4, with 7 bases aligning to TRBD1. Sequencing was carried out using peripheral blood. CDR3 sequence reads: CASSVVRGQSNEKLFF. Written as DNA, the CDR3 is TGTGCCAGCAGCGTAGTGAGGGGACAGTCTAATGAAAAACTGTTTTTT.